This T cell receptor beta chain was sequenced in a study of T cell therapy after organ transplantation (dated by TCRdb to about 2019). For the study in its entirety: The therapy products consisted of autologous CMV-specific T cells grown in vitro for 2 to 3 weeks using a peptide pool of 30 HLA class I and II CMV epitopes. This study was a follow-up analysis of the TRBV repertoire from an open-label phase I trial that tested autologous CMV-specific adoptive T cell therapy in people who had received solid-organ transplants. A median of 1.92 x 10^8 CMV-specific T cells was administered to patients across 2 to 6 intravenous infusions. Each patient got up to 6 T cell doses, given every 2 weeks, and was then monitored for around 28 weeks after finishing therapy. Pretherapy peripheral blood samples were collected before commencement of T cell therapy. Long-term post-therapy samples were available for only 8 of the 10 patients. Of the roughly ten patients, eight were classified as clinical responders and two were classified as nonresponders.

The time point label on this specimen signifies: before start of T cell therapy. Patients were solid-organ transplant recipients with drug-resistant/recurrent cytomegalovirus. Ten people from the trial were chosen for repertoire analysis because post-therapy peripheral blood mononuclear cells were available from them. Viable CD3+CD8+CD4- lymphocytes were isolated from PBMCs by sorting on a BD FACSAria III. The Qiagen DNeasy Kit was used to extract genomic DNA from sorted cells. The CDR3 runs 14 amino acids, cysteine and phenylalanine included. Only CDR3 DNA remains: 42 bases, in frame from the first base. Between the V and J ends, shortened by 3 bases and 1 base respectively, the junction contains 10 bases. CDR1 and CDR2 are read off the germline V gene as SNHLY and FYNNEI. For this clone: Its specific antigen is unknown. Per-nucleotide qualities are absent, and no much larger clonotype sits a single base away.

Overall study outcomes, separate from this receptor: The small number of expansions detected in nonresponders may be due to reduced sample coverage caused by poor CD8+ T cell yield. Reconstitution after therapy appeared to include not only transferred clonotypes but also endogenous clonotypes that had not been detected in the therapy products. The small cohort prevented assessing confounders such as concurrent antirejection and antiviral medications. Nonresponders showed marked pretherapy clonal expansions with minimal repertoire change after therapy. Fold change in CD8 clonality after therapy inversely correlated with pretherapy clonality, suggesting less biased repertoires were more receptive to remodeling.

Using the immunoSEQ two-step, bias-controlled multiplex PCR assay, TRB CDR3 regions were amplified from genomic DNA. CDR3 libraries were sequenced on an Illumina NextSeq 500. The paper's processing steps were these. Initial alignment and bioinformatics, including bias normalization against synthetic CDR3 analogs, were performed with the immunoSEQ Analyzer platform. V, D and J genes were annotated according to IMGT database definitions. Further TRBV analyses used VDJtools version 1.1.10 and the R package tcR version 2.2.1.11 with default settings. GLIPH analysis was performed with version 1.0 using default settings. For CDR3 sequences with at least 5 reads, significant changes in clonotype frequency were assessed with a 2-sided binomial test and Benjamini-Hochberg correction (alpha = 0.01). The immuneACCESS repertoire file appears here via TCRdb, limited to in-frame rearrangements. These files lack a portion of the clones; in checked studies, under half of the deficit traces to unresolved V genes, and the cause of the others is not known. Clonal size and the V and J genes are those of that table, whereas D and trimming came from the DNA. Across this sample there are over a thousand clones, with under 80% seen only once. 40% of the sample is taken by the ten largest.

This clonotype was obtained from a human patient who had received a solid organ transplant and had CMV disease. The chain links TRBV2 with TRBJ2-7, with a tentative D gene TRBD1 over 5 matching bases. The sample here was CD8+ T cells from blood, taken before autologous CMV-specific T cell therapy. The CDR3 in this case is CASSESGASYEQYF. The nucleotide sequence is TGTGCCAGCAGTGAGAGTGGGGCGTCCTACGAGCAGTACTTC.